This TCR beta chain stems from a study of blood T cells in healthy people across ages. Study findings and constraints: The percentage of naive T cells correlated strongly with TCR beta diversity.

It was approximately 9 milliliters of peripheral blood that were drawn from each donor. No fewer than 6 million PBMCs went into each sample. Using a J-beta primer mix together with a sample-barcoded 5' primer, a second PCR was run for about 6 to 11 cycles. A template-switch adaptor with 12 random nucleotides tagged each cDNA molecule. TCRdb re-called the 5' RACE reads with MiXCR, one entry per CDR3 protein. The sample lists 1.5 million to 1.8 million distinct CDR3 sequences, roughly two fifths occurring once. The CDR3 sequence is 12 residues long. The germline CDR1 and CDR2 sequences are SEHNR and FQNEAQ (reference sequence). For this clonotype: Its matching antigen is unknown.

The clonotype originates from a woman under 30 in good health. Sequencing was performed on blood. The J gene is TRBJ2-5, the V gene TRBV7-9; D could derive from TRBD1 or TRBD2 (5 bases each). The J call may be in error: the DNA end matches TRBJ2-7 better. The DNA of the CDR3 is TGTGCCAGCAGCTCGGGACGCTGCGAGCAGTACTTC. Amino acids: CASSSGRCEQYF.